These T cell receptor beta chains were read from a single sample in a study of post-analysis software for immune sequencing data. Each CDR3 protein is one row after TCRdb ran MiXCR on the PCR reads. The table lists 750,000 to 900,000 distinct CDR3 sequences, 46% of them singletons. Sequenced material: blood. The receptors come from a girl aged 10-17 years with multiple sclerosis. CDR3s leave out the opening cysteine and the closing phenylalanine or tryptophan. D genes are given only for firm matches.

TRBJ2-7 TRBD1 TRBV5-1 ASSFRQGRYEQY
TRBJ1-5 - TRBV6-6 ASRRGAANQPQH
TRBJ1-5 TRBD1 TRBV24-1 ATSTGWDQPQH
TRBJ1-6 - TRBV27 ASSGVWDSPLH
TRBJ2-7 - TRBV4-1 ASSHAHTGIGIYEQY
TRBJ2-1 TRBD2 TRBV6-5 ASSYSTGLAGVNEQF
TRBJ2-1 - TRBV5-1 ASRADVTNNEQF
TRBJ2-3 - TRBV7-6 ASSLGWGSTPTDTQY
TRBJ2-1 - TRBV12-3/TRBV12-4 ASSSSNEQF
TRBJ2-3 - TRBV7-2 ASSLWETSTDTQY
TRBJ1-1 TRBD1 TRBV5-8 ASSQGGFAEAF